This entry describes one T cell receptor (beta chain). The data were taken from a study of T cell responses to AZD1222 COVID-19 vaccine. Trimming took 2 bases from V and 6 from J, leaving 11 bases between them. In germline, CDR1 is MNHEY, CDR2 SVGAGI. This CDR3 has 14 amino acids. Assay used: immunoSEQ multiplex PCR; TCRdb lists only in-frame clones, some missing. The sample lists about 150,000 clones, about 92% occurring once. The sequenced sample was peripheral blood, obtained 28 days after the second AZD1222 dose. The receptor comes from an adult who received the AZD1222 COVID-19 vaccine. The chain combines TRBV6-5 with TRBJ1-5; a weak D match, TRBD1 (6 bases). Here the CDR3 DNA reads TGTGCCAGCAGTTACGGTGGGGGCACTCAGCCCCAGCATTTT. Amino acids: CASSYGGGTQPQHF.